This T cell receptor beta chain was identified in a study of OX40 agonist ivuxolimab in advanced cancers. Study background: From roughly 20 to 79 years was the age range, with a mean of around 57 years, and about 78% were male.

General observations from the study: Dosing at 0.1 to 3.0 mg/kg was accompanied by clonal expansion of CD4+ and CD8+ blood T cells by week 6. On average, a greater number of expanded clones characterised CD8+ T cells relative to CD4+. Compared with others, partial responders at 0.1-3.0 mg/kg displayed clonal expansion among the lowest.

Repertoires were generated with immunoSEQ multiplex PCR, while TCRdb's copy carries only in-frame clones and drops some. The table records 45,000 to 65,000 clones, 82% of them present only once. V was pared by 6 bases and J by 6 bases, with 11 bases of the junction left unmatched. Germline V gene sequence: CDR1 MNHEY, CDR2 SVGAGI. The CDR3 contains 15 residues. Note on this clone: Antigen unknown.

This receptor was obtained from an adult with an advanced solid tumor such as melanoma, head and neck, liver or kidney cancer. Sequenced material: CD4+ or CD8+ T cells sorted from blood, taken in a trial of the OX40 agonist ivuxolimab. The J gene is TRBJ2-1, the V gene TRBV6-5; 7 bases are a match to TRBD1. The DNA of the CDR3 is TGTGCCAGCAGCACCGGGACAGTTAGAATCAATGAGCAGTTCTTC. Its translation is CASSTGTVRINEQFF.